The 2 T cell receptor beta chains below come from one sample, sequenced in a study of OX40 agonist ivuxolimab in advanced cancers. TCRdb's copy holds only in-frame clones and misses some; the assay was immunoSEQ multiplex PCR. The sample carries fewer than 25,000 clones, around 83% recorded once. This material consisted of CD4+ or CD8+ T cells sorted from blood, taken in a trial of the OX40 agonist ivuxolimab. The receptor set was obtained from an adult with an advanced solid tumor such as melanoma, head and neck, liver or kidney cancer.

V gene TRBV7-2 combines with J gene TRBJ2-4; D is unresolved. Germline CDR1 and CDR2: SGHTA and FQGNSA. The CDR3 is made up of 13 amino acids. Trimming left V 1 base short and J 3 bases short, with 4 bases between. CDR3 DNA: TGTGCCAGCAGCTTAGGCAGCAAAAACATTCAGTACTTC. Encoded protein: CASSLGSKNIQYF. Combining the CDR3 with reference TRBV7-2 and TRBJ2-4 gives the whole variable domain GAGVSQSPSNKVTEKGKDVELRCDPISGHTALYWYRQSLGQGLEFLIYFQGNSAPDKSGLPSDRFSAERTGGSVSTLTIQRTQQEDSAVYLCASSLGSKNIQYFGAGTRLSVL.

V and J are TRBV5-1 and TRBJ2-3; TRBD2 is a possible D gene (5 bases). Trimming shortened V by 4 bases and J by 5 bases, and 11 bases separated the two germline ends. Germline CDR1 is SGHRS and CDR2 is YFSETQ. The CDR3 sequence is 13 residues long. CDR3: CASSPTAEDTQYF. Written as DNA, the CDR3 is TGCGCCAGCAGCCCAACAGCGGAAGATACGCAGTATTTT.